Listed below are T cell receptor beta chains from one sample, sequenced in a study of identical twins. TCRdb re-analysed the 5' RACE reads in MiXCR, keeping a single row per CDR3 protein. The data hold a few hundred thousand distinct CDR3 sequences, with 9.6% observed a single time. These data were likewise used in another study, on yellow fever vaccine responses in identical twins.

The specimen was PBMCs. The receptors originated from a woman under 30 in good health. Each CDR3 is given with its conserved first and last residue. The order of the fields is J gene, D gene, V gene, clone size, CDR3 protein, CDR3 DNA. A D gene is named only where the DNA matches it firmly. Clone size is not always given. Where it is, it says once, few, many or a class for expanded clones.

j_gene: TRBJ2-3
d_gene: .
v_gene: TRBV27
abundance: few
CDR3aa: CASRSRDYTQYF
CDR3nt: TGTGCCAGCAGATCCAGGGATTATACGCAGTATTTT

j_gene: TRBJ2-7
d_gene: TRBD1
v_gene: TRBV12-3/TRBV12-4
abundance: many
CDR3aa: CASSLAGTGPYEQYF
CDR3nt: TGTGCCAGCAGTTTAGCCGGGACAGGGCCCTACGAGCAGTACTTC

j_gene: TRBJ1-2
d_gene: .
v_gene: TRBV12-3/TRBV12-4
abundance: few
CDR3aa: CASSLQPGYGYTF
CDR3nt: TGTGCCAGCAGTTTACAGCCGGGATATGGCTACACCTTC

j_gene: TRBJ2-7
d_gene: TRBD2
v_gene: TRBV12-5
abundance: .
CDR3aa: CASGSQRDRGLDEQYF
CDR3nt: TGTGCTAGTGGTTCTCAGCGGGACCGAGGTTTGGACGAGCAGTACTTC

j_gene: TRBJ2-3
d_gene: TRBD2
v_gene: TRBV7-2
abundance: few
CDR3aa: CASSPSRLAGNTDTQYF
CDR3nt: TGTGCCAGCAGCCCCTCCCGACTAGCGGGGAACACAGATACGCAGTATTTT

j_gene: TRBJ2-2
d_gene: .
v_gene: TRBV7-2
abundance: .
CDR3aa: CASSRLANTGELFF
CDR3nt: TGTGCCAGCAGCCGTTTAGCGAACACCGGGGAGCTGTTTTTT

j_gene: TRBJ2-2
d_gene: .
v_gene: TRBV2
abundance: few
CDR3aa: CASRPSTTGELFF
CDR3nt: TGTGCCAGCAGACCTTCGACGACCGGGGAGCTGTTTTTT

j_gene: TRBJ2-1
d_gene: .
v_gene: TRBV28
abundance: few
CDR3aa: CASSSDRSPYNEQFF
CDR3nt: TGTGCCAGCAGTTCCGACAGGAGCCCCTACAATGAGCAGTTCTTC

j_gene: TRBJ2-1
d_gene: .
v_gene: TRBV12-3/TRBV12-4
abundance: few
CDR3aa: CATATRVGSYNEQFF
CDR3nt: TGTGCCACCGCCACTAGGGTGGGATCCTACAATGAGCAGTTCTTC

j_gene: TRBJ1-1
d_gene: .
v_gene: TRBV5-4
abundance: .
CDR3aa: CASSPKTPNTEAFF
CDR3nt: TGTGCCAGCAGCCCTAAAACACCGAACACTGAAGCTTTCTTT

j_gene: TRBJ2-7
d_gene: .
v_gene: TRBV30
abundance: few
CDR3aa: CAGPIWTTRDEQYF
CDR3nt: TGTGCCGGTCCGATTTGGACCACGCGCGACGAGCAGTACTTC

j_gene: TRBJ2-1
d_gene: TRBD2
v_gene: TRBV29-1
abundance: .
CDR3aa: CSAQLAGKQFF
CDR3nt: TGCAGCGCCCAACTAGCGGGGAAGCAGTTCTTC

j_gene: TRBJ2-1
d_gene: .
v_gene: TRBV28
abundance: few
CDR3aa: CASTLWLAPYNEQFF
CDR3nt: TGTGCCAGCACCCTATGGTTAGCGCCGTACAATGAGCAGTTCTTC

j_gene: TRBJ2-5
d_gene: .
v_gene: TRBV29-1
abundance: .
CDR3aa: CSGSQRGYQETQYF
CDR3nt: TGCAGCGGCAGCCAACGGGGGTACCAAGAGACCCAGTACTTC

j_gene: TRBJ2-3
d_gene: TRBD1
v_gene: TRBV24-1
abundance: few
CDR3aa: CATEGQNTDTQYF
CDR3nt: TGTGCCACAGAGGGACAGAACACAGATACGCAGTATTTT

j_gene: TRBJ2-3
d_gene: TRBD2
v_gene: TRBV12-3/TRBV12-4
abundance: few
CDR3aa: CASSRRPPRAGGADTQYF
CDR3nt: TGTGCCAGCAGCCGCCGGCCCCCTCGAGCGGGAGGTGCAGATACGCAGTATTTT

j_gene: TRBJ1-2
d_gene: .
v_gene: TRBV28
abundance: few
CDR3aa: CASRERRNPSDASYGYTF
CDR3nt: TGTGCCAGCAGAGAAAGACGGAACCCCTCGGATGCTAGCTATGGCTACACCTTC

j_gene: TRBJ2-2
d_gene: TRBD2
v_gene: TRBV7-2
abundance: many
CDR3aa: CASSLSGGHNTGELFF
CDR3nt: TGTGCCAGCAGCTTATCGGGGGGGCATAACACCGGGGAGCTGTTTTTT